Shown below are 17 T cell receptor beta chains from a single sample sequenced in a study of prognosis after radiotherapy for stage I lung cancer. TCR beta CDR3 was amplified from genomic DNA by two-round multiplex PCR. First-round PCR, the initial amplification, used primers specific to each TRBV and TRBJ gene. From the multiplex PCR reads, TCRdb called clonotypes with MiXCR, one entry per CDR3 protein. The sample lists about 15,000 distinct CDR3 sequences; 15% to 20% were seen once. Sequencing used PBMCs, obtained before or after stereotactic body radiation therapy (not recorded which). These receptors were taken from a donor of 50 years or more with non-small cell lung cancer.

This clonotype was seen repeatedly, ten times or more. The chain recombines TRBV28 with TRBJ2-1; D is ambiguous. From germline, CDR1 is MDHEN and CDR2 SYDVKM. V gave up 3 bases and J gave up 2 bases, with 5 bases separating them. The CDR3 has 13 residues. DNA for the CDR3: TGTGCCAGCAGTTTCGACCCCTACAATGAGCAGTTCTTC. Translation: CASSFDPYNEQFF.

This clonotype was observed many times. The CDR3 bases are TGTGCCAGCAGTTTATACGTTAATCAGCCCCAGCATTTT. It translates to CASSLYVNQPQHF. This sequence joins TRBV28 and TRBJ1-5, with no clear D. This CDR3 has 13 amino acids. From germline, CDR1 is MDHEN and CDR2 SYDVKM. The ends were cut back, 1 base at V and 4 bases at J, with 5 bases in the middle.

This clonotype was counted many times. The chain recombines TRBV19 with TRBJ2-1; 10 bases line up with TRBD1. The V segment lost 0 bases and the J segment 6 bases; nucleotides outside the gene matches: 5. Germline values: CDR1 LNHDA, CDR2 SQIVND (reference sequence). CDR3 length: 16 amino acids. DNA for the CDR3: TGTGCCAGTAGTATAGATCACGACAGGGGGCGCAATGAGCAGTTCTTC. Protein product: CASSIDHDRGRNEQFF.

Ten or more counts support this clonotype. V gene TRBV5-4 combines with J gene TRBJ2-3, with TRBD2 matching 11 bases. Germline trimming cut 1 base from V and 0 bases from J; bases unmatched to any gene: 4. This CDR3 is 17 amino acids long. In germline, CDR1 is SGHNT, CDR2 YYREEE (reference sequence). The CDR3 is CASSLTSGGPSTDTQYF. CDR3 in DNA: TGTGCCAGCAGCTTGACTAGCGGGGGTCCTAGCACAGATACGCAGTATTTT.

The table lists this clonotype with many counts. This chain connects TRBV3-1 to TRBJ1-1; the match to TRBD1 covers 9 bases. The germline gives CDR1 LGHDT, CDR2 YNNKEL (reference sequence). V gave up 1 base and J gave up 6 bases; unmatched junction bases: 9. The length of the CDR3 is 16 residues. CDR3 sequence: CASSQGGTGTLAEAFF. CDR3 nucleotides: TGTGCCAGCAGCCAAGGCGGGACAGGGACATTAGCTGAAGCTTTCTTT.

Sample share makes this clonotype medium-sized. J is TRBJ2-1 and V is TRBV11-1; no clear D. Between the trimmed V and J ends, which lost 2 bases and 7 bases, there was a span of 12 bases. The germline V gene encodes CDR1 SGHAT and CDR2 FQDESV (reference sequence). This CDR3 contains 14 residues. The DNA of the CDR3 is TGTGCCAGCAGCTTATCAGGCAGCGAGAATGAGCAGTTCTTC. Its translation is CASSLSGSENEQFF.

This clonotype was observed at least ten times. The genes are TRBV6-1 and TRBJ2-1; D is unclear. Trimming removed 6 bases at V and 1 base at J, with 16 bases between. The CDR3 length is 16 residues. CDR1 MNHNS and CDR2 SASEGT come from the germline V gene. CDR3 loop: CASSRASTGSYNEQFF. CDR3 DNA: TGTGCCAGCAGCCGAGCAAGTACCGGGTCCTACAATGAGCAGTTCTTC.

The sample holds many counts of this clonotype. The V gene is TRBV7-9, the J gene TRBJ2-7, with D perhaps TRBD2 (5 bases). In germline, CDR1 is SEHNR, CDR2 FQNEAQ (reference sequence). Trimming took 8 bases from V and 2 from J, leaving 10 bases between them. The CDR3 loop spans 12 amino acids. DNA of the CDR3: TGTGCCAGCCCGGAGGAACCCTACGAGCAGTACGTC. Protein product: CASPEEPYEQYV.

This clonotype was counted many times. The chain couples TRBV27 to TRBJ2-7; TRBD2 is a possible D gene (5 bases). The V end lost 5 bases, the J end lost 0 bases, and 17 bases lay between the germline ends. Germline values: CDR1 MNHEY, CDR2 SMNVEV (reference sequence). The CDR3 runs 16 residues. CDR3 amino acids: CASSPIYRGSSYEQYF. The CDR3 bases are TGTGCCAGCAGTCCGATCTACCGGGGAAGCTCCTACGAGCAGTACTTC.

The sample holds many counts of this clonotype. V is TRBV18 and J is TRBJ2-2; D gene uncertain. This CDR3 has 13 amino acids. CDR1 is KGHSH and CDR2 is LQKENI in the germline V gene. With 2 bases removed from V and 3 bases from J, the gap between germline ends came to 4 bases. Here the CDR3 reads CASSPTHTGELFF. Here the CDR3 DNA reads TGTGCCAGCTCACCAACCCACACCGGGGAGCTGTTTTTT. Looking up the rest from reference TRBV18 and TRBJ2-2 gives the full variable domain: NAGVMQNPRHLVRRRGQEARLRCSPMKGHSHVYWYRQLPEEGLKFMVYLQKENIIDESGMPKERFSAEFPKEGPSILRIQQVVRGDSAAYFCASSPTHTGELFFGEGSRLTVL.

This clonotype was seen ten or more times. This chain joins TRBV14 and TRBJ1-2, with D maybe TRBD1 (5 bases). This CDR3 contains 15 residues. V was shortened by 2 bases and J by 2 bases, with 12 bases between the two germline ends. Per the germline V gene, CDR1 is SGHDN and CDR2 is FVKESK. In DNA, the CDR3 is TGTGCCAGCAGCCAACGTAGGGGCTGGAACTATGGCTACACCTTC. Its protein is CASSQRRGWNYGYTF.

For this clonotype: This could be a read error, since a much larger clone is one nucleotide away. CDR3: CVSSRTGTHSPLHF. CDR3 bases: TGTGTCAGCAGCCGAACAGGGACGCATTCACCCCTCCACTTT. The rearrangement joins TRBV7-9 to TRBJ1-6; a possible D gene is TRBD1 (6 bases). Germline lookup yields CDR1 SEHNR and CDR2 FQNEAQ (reference sequence). The CDR3 is 14 residues long.

The V and J genes are TRBV28 and TRBJ2-1, with 9 bases that match TRBD2. The ends lost 3 bases at V and 5 bases at J; junction bases unmatched: 2. Germline V gives CDR1 MDHEN, CDR2 SYDVKM. The CDR3 loop spans 14 amino acids. The CDR3 sequence is CASSFASGDNEQFF. The CDR3 coding sequence is TGTGCCAGCAGTTTCGCTAGCGGGGACAATGAGCAGTTCTTC.

This clonotype has at least ten counts. V and J are TRBV28 and TRBJ1-6, with D possibly TRBD1 on 5 matching bases. This CDR3 comprises 16 residues. CDR1 is MDHEN and CDR2 is SYDVKM in the germline V gene. V gave up 4 bases and J gave up 0 bases, with 10 bases separating them. The CDR3 nucleotides are TGTGCCAGCAGTTCTGAGGGGAGCTCCTATAATTCACCCCTCCACTTT. It specifies CASSSEGSSYNSPLHF.

By share, this clonotype ranks as medium-sized (0.01 to 0.1%). The chain is built from TRBV7-6 and TRBJ2-7; possibly TRBD1 or TRBD2 for D (5 bases each). Deletions cut 1 base from V and 3 bases from J, with 10 bases between. The V gene's germline CDR1 is SGHVS and CDR2 FNYEAQ. The CDR3 is 14 amino acids. The CDR3 spells CASSLGAGSYEQYF. CDR3 coding DNA: TGTGCCAGCAGCTTAGGGGCAGGGAGCTACGAGCAGTACTTC.

This clonotype has at least ten counts. The chain carries TRBV12-3 or TRBV12-4 and TRBJ2-7; 7 nucleotides line up with TRBD2. The CDR3 has 14 amino acids. V lost 5 bases to trimming and J lost 0 bases; unmatched junction nucleotides: 4. CDR3 nucleotides: TGTGCCAGCAGTCGGGGGGAAAGCTCCTACGAGCAGTACTTC. It translates to CASSRGESSYEQYF.

The chain joins TRBV28 to TRBJ1-2, with D possibly TRBD1 on 6 matching bases. CDR3 length: 14 residues. The germline V gene encodes CDR1 MDHEN and CDR2 SYDVKM. Trimming took 3 bases from V and 4 from J, leaving 12 bases between them. CDR3 region: CASSFGGEGYGYTF. Written as DNA, the CDR3 is TGTGCCAGCAGTTTTGGGGGCGAGGGCTATGGCTACACCTTC.